The source of this T cell receptor (beta chain) is a study of cytotoxic CD8 clonotypes in ibrutinib-treated CLL. CDR3 length equals 15 residues. Germline V gene lookup returns CDR1 SGHTA and CDR2 FQGTGA. J gave up 8 bases and V 3 bases, and 10 bases lay outside the gene matches. Only in-frame clones appear in the TCRdb table, and some are missing; sequencing was by immunoSEQ multiplex PCR. The sample consists of over 75,000 clones, approximately 78% of them appearing once. The clonotype originates from a human donor with chronic lymphocytic leukemia. The material sequenced was PBMCs, taken after 12 months of ibrutinib treatment. V is TRBV7-3 and J is TRBJ2-1; TRBD1 agrees at 7 bases. As DNA, the CDR3 is TGTGCCAGCAGCTTCGACAGGGTAGATTTCGATGAGCAGTTCTTC. Translating it yields CASSFDRVDFDEQFF.